Following are 7 T cell receptor beta chains from one sample sequenced in a study of human T cells and chemical hapten exposure. Noted time point: patch test 3, about 24 weeks after DPC sensitization. Treatment denoted: therapeutic diphenylcyclopropenone sensitization with weekly scalp DPC. TCRdb recomputed calls from the RACE reads with MiXCR, one row per CDR3 protein. The sample holds about 120,000 distinct CDR3 sequences, about 10% seen once. Sequenced here: whole blood, sampled in connection with sensitization to the hapten diphenylcyclopropenone (DPC). The receptors originated from a woman aged 45 to 65 with alopecia areata. Some clones in this sample may be carry-over from other donors' samples.

Only a few counts were recorded for this clonotype. The chain is built from TRBV5-1 and TRBJ2-2; 7 bases are a match to TRBD1. Per germline, CDR1 SGHRS and CDR2 YFSETQ. The CDR3 is 12 residues long. The V gene end was trimmed by 9 bases and the J gene end by 5 bases; junction bases not matched to a gene: 4. CDR3 sequence reads: CATLTGTGELFF. CDR3 sequence (DNA): TGCGCCACCCTGACAGGGACCGGGGAGCTGTTTTTT.

The chain carries TRBV18 and TRBJ2-5; 10 nucleotides line up with TRBD2. This CDR3 contains 17 residues. Per the germline V gene, CDR1 is KGHSH and CDR2 is LQKENI. V was pared by 4 bases and J by 1 base, with 9 bases of the junction left unmatched. CDR3 DNA sequence: TGTGCCAGCTCACTCTTCACTAGCGGGGTCGTCCAAGAGACCCAGTACTTC. The encoded protein is CASSLFTSGVVQETQYF.

The chain is built from TRBV7-2 and TRBJ1-6; 7 bases are shared with TRBD1. The CDR3 sequence is 17 residues long. Germline CDR1 is SGHTA and CDR2 is FQGNSA. V gave up 5 bases and J gave up 0 bases; unmatched junction bases: 7. CDR3 in DNA: TGTGCCAGCAGCAAGGGACAGCCAAGCTCCTATAATTCACCCCTCCACTTT. It is translated as CASSKGQPSSYNSPLHF. Full variable domain (missing parts from reference TRBV7-2 and TRBJ1-6): GAGVSQSPSNKVTEKGKDVELRCDPISGHTALYWYRQSLGQGLEFLIYFQGNSAPDKSGLPSDRFSAERTGGSVSTLTIQRTQQEDSAVYLCASSKGQPSSYNSPLHFGNGTRLTVT.

To note about this clonotype: One end of the junction is discordant with germline, which a read error may explain. The chain carries TRBV6-2 or TRBV6-3 and TRBJ1-5; D uncertain. Germline V lookup: CDR1 MNHEY, CDR2 SVGEGT. The CDR3 has 14 residues. This CDR3 reads CASSPRPGYQPQNF. The CDR3 DNA is TGTGCCAGCAGTCCGCGACCTGGCTATCAGCCCCAGAATTTT.

In this sample, this clonotype turned up a few times. The chain recombines TRBV29-1 with TRBJ1-1; D unclear. The CDR3 totals 14 residues. V lost 0 bases, J lost 11 bases, and 19 bases lay in between. Germline lookup yields CDR1 SQVTM and CDR2 ANQGSEA. CDR3 region: CSVEDPYKTSVAFF. For the CDR3, the DNA is TGCAGCGTTGAAGACCCATATAAGACTTCGGTCGCTTTCTTT.

This clonotype was counted between two and nine times. CDR3 protein: CSAREQGADVNEQFF. CDR3 DNA sequence: TGCAGTGCTAGAGAACAGGGGGCTGATGTCAATGAGCAGTTCTTC. The chain recombines TRBV20-1 with TRBJ2-1, with TRBD1 matching 9 bases. V trimming: 0 bases; J trimming: 6 bases; junction bases outside the gene matches: 6. This CDR3 comprises 15 residues. Germline values: CDR1 DFQATT, CDR2 SNEGSKA (reference sequence).

The chain employs TRBV12-3 or TRBV12-4 and TRBJ2-3; D is perhaps TRBD1 (6 bases). This CDR3 comprises 16 residues. V shed 1 base and J shed 1 base, with 12 bases lying between them. Here the CDR3 reads CASSLVGGPRTDTQYF. CDR3 DNA sequence: TGTGCCAGCAGTTTAGTTGGGGGCCCCCGCACAGATACGCAGTATTTT.